This section outlines one T cell receptor (beta chain) sequence together with its context. V lost 2 bases, J lost 4 bases, and 11 bases lay in between. The CDR3 contains 14 residues. Germline CDR1 LGHDT, CDR2 YNNKEL (reference sequence). Assay used: immunoSEQ multiplex PCR; TCRdb lists only in-frame clones, some missing. The table shows approximately 80,000 clones, with roughly 85% occurring only once. The data are from a study of T cell responses to AZD1222 COVID-19 vaccine. The chain couples TRBV3-1 (or the pseudogene TRBV3-2) to TRBJ1-1, with D unresolved. The TCR originated in an adult who received the AZD1222 COVID-19 vaccine. The source was peripheral blood, collected 28 days after the second AZD1222 dose. CDR3 bases: TGTGCCAGCAGCCAACTCCTGCGGGGCACTGAAGCTTTCTTT. Translating gives CASSQLLRGTEAFF.